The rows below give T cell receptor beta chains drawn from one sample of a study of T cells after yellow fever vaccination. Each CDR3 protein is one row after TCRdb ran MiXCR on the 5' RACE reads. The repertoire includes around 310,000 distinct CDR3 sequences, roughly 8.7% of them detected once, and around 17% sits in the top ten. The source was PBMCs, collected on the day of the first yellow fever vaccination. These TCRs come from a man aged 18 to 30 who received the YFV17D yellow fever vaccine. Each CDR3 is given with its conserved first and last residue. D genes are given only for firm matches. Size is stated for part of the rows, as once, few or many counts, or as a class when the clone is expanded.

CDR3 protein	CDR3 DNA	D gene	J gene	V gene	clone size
CASSQGTGIYGYTF	TGCGCCAGCAGCCAGGGGACAGGGATCTATGGCTACACCTTC	TRBD1	TRBJ1-2	TRBV4-1	many
CASSTGRNSPLHF	TGTGCCAGCAGTACCGGGAGGAATTCACCCCTCCACTTT	NA	TRBJ1-6	TRBV28	few
CSAREGGRGQGNQPQHF	TGCAGTGCTAGAGAGGGGGGGAGGGGACAGGGAAATCAGCCCCAGCATTTT	TRBD1	TRBJ1-5	TRBV20-1	NA
CSAGTDIYGYTF	TGCAGTGCAGGGACGGATATCTATGGCTACACCTTC	NA	TRBJ1-2	TRBV20-1	NA
CASSLVGRGSPLHF	TGCGCCAGCAGCTTGGTGGGGCGTGGATCACCCCTCCACTTT	NA	TRBJ1-6	TRBV5-1	few
CSAVSGNQPQHF	TGCAGTGCTGTTTCCGGGAATCAGCCCCAGCATTTT	NA	TRBJ1-5	TRBV20-1	many
CASSQVLGTGAPDTQYF	TGTGCCAGCAGCCAAGTGCTCGGGACAGGGGCGCCAGATACGCAGTATTTT	TRBD1	TRBJ2-3	TRBV3-1	few
CASRTGTVNTGELFF	TGCGCCAGCAGAACCGGGACGGTGAACACCGGGGAGCTGTTTTTT	NA	TRBJ2-2	TRBV5-1	many
CSARTSGGAWEQFF	TGCAGTGCTAGGACTAGCGGGGGGGCCTGGGAGCAGTTCTTC	TRBD2	TRBJ2-1	TRBV20-1	NA
CASSQIAFHTDTQYF	TGCGCCAGCAGCCAAATCGCCTTCCACACAGATACGCAGTATTTT	NA	TRBJ2-3	TRBV4-3	NA
CASSYRRYEQYF	TGTGCCAGCAGTTACAGGAGATACGAGCAGTACTTC	NA	TRBJ2-7	TRBV6-2/TRBV6-3	NA
CASSTTQGARYGYTF	TGCGCCAGCAGTACCACGCAGGGGGCTCGCTATGGCTACACCTTC	TRBD1	TRBJ1-2	TRBV10-2	few
CASSSPMETQYF	TGTGCCAGCAGTTCCCCTATGGAGACCCAGTACTTC	NA	TRBJ2-5	TRBV12-3/TRBV12-4	many
CASSSAGLSGNTIYF	TGTGCCAGCAGTTCAGCTGGCCTCTCTGGAAACACCATATATTTT	NA	TRBJ1-3	TRBV12-3/TRBV12-4	few
CASSMRTSQITYEQYF	TGTGCCAGCAGCATGAGGACTAGCCAAATTACCTACGAGCAGTACTTC	TRBD2	TRBJ2-7	TRBV7-2	few
CASSRARAGLETQYF	TGTGCCAGCTCGCGAGCCCGGGCAGGGCTAGAGACCCAGTACTTC	NA	TRBJ2-5	TRBV18	few
CASTPFGESNSPLHF	TGTGCCAGCACCCCATTCGGGGAGTCGAATTCACCCCTCCACTTT	NA	TRBJ1-6	TRBV12-3/TRBV12-4	many
CASSLGQDGYTF	TGCGCCAGCAGCTTGGGGCAGGATGGCTACACCTTC	NA	TRBJ1-2	TRBV5-1	few
CSAFSGEGWEETQYF	TGCAGTGCCTTTAGCGGGGAAGGGTGGGAAGAGACCCAGTACTTC	TRBD2	TRBJ2-5	TRBV20-1	NA
CSASFSGGTGELFF	TGCAGTGCTAGCTTTAGCGGGGGCACCGGGGAGCTGTTTTTT	TRBD2	TRBJ2-2	TRBV20-1	few
CASSLKTVNTEAFF	TGCGCCAGCAGCTTGAAGACAGTTAACACTGAAGCTTTCTTT	NA	TRBJ1-1	TRBV5-1	few
CASTPTSGQETQYF	TGTGCCAGCACCCCGACTAGCGGTCAAGAGACCCAGTACTTC	TRBD2	TRBJ2-5	TRBV6-2/TRBV6-3	many
CASSQGERQFF	TGTGCCAGCAGTCAGGGGGAGCGGCAGTTCTTC	TRBD1	TRBJ2-1	TRBV2	few
CASSFGRVEGYTF	TGTGCCAGCAGTTTCGGGCGGGTGGAAGGCTACACCTTC	NA	TRBJ1-2	TRBV12-3/TRBV12-4	few
CASRTLGAGGKWVGTDTQYF	TGTGCCAGCAGAACCTTAGGAGCGGGGGGAAAATGGGTCGGCACAGATACGCAGTATTTT	TRBD2	TRBJ2-3	TRBV6-2/TRBV6-3	NA
CASSVAQGSGTEAFF	TGTGCCAGCAGCGTAGCCCAGGGGTCGGGCACTGAAGCTTTCTTT	NA	TRBJ1-1	TRBV9	many
CASSRAREDEQFF	TGCGCCAGCAGCAGGGCCCGGGAGGATGAGCAGTTCTTC	TRBD2	TRBJ2-1	TRBV5-1	few
CASSPYVRGTGELFF	TGTGCCAGCAGCCCGTACGTCAGGGGGACCGGGGAGCTGTTTTTT	TRBD1	TRBJ2-2	TRBV13	few
CSGRDREPYEQYF	TGCAGTGGGAGGGACAGGGAACCTTACGAGCAGTACTTC	TRBD1	TRBJ2-7	TRBV20-1	few
CASSLVRANEKLFF	TGTGCCAGCAGCCTTGTAAGGGCTAATGAAAAACTGTTTTTT	NA	TRBJ1-4	TRBV7-2	NA
CASSYEGGTLANTGELFF	TGTGCCAGCAGTTACGAGGGTGGTACCCTCGCGAACACCGGGGAGCTGTTTTTT	NA	TRBJ2-2	TRBV6-2/TRBV6-3	many
CASSYGQTNTGELFF	TGTGCCAGCAGTTACGGGCAGACGAACACCGGGGAGCTGTTTTTT	NA	TRBJ2-2	TRBV6-5	many
CASSPLLAGETQYF	TGTGCCAGCAGCCCGCTGCTAGCAGGAGAGACCCAGTACTTC	NA	TRBJ2-5	TRBV7-7	few
CAISPGQGPETQYF	TGTGCCATCAGCCCCGGACAGGGACCAGAGACCCAGTACTTC	TRBD1	TRBJ2-5	TRBV5-6	NA
CASSQRSSGATDTQYF	TGTGCCAGCAGCCAACGTTCGAGCGGGGCCACAGATACGCAGTATTTT	TRBD2	TRBJ2-3	TRBV4-2	many
CASSSGAGSFTDTQYF	TGTGCCAGCAGTTCAGGGGCCGGTTCCTTCACAGATACGCAGTATTTT	NA	TRBJ2-3	TRBV12-3/TRBV12-4	many
CASSENSAGNTIYF	TGTGCCAGCAGTGAGAATTCCGCTGGAAACACCATATATTTT	NA	TRBJ1-3	TRBV6-1	NA
CASSGQDYGYTF	TGTGCCAGCAGCGGACAGGATTATGGCTACACCTTC	TRBD1	TRBJ1-2	TRBV12-3/TRBV12-4	few
CASSLGQGLGYGYTF	TGTGCCAGCAGCTTGGGACAGGGTTTGGGCTATGGCTACACCTTC	TRBD1	TRBJ1-2	TRBV5-4	few